A selection of T cell receptor beta chains follows, all from one sample in a study of blood T cell repertoires in COVID-19. Method: immunoSEQ multiplex PCR; TCRdb's copy keeps in-frame clones and lacks some. Here the sample spans roughly 290,000 clones, approximately 83% being singletons. Input material: peripheral blood. The receptors shown here come from a person aged 65-85 years with COVID-19, enrolled during active disease. Both conserved end residues are part of each CDR3. A D gene is named only where the DNA matches it firmly. Part of the rows lack a size; the others show once, few, many or a class for expanded clones.

CDR3 DNA	CDR3 protein	CDR3 length	D gene	clone size	V gene	J gene
TGTGCCAGCGGGGGAACAGGGGGTGGCTACACCTTC	CASGGTGGGYTF	12	TRBD1	.	TRBV6-5	TRBJ1-2
TGTGCCAGCGAGCTTACTGGGGCCAACGTCCTGACTTTC	CASELTGANVLTF	13	.	.	TRBV19	TRBJ2-6
TGTGCCAGCAGTCCACCGGGAGCAGATACGCAGTATTTT	CASSPPGADTQYF	13	.	.	TRBV6-2/TRBV6-3	TRBJ2-3
TGCAGCGTTGAAGATCCGGCCAGGGGGTACGAGCAGTACTTC	CSVEDPARGYEQYF	14	TRBD1	.	TRBV29-1	TRBJ2-7
TGTGCCAGCAGTTACTCGGTACAGCTGAACACTGAAGCTTTCTTT	CASSYSVQLNTEAFF	15	.	.	TRBV6-5	TRBJ1-1
TGTGCCACCAGCAGAGCCAGGGTTAATGAGCAGTTCTTC	CATSRARVNEQFF	13	.	.	TRBV15	TRBJ2-1
TGTGCCAGCAGCGCAACCTCCGGGAGCCACAATGAGCAGTTCTTC	CASSATSGSHNEQFF	15	.	.	TRBV9	TRBJ2-1
TGCGCCAGCAGCCCCGAGGCGCCCAGCTCCTACGAGCAGTACTTC	CASSPEAPSSYEQYF	15	.	.	TRBV5-1	TRBJ2-7
TGTGCCAGCAGCCAAGATCTACCCCCCATAGGACAGGGGATTTCGTACGAGCAGTACTTC	CASSQDLPPIGQGISYEQYF	20	TRBD1	.	TRBV14	TRBJ2-7
TGTGCCAGCAGCTTGGGACTAGCCGAAACCGGGGAGCTGTTTTTT	CASSLGLAETGELFF	15	TRBD2	.	TRBV5-6	TRBJ2-2
TGTGCCAGCAGCTCGACGTATGACAGGGGGGGGAACATTCAGTACTTC	CASSSTYDRGGNIQYF	16	TRBD1	.	TRBV7-8	TRBJ2-4
TGTGCCAGCAGGATAGTACAGGGGGACGGGGAGCTGTTTTTT	CASRIVQGDGELFF	14	TRBD1	.	TRBV2	TRBJ2-2
TGTGCCAGCAGAAACCCAGGGGTTAGCAATCAGCCCCAGCATTTT	CASRNPGVSNQPQHF	15	.	.	TRBV28	TRBJ1-5
TGTGCCAGCAGCCCAACAGGGTACCATCAGCCCCAGCATTTT	CASSPTGYHQPQHF	14	.	.	TRBV7-6	TRBJ1-5
TGTGCCAGCAGCCACGGCGGAGGGGCGGGTTTGTACACTGAAGCTTTCTTT	CASSHGGGAGLYTEAFF	17	.	.	TRBV5-4	TRBJ1-1
TGTGCCAGTAGCGAAACAGGGGGCACTGAAGCTTTCTTT	CASSETGGTEAFF	13	TRBD1	.	TRBV19	TRBJ1-1
TGTGCCAGCAGCGTATCTTACAGGGTCAGCGATAGCTACACCTTC	CASSVSYRVSDSYTF	15	.	.	TRBV9	TRBJ1-2
TGTGCCAGCAGACAGCGGGGCGGGGAGACCCAGTACTTC	CASRQRGGETQYF	13	TRBD2	.	TRBV2	TRBJ2-5
TGTGCCAGCACCGAGGGACTAGCGGAATACAATGAGCAGTTCTTC	CASTEGLAEYNEQFF	15	TRBD2	.	TRBV2	TRBJ2-1
TGCGCCAGCAGCCAAACGTCGGCAGGATGGGACGAGCAGTACTTC	CASSQTSAGWDEQYF	15	.	.	TRBV5-1	TRBJ2-7
TGTGCCAGCAGTGGAAGATACCCGGACAGAATCAATCAGCCCCAGCATTTT	CASSGRYPDRINQPQHF	17	.	.	TRBV6-1	TRBJ1-5
TGCAGTGCTAGTGAAACAGGGCCCAATCAGCCCCAGCATTTT	CSASETGPNQPQHF	14	.	once	TRBV20-1	TRBJ1-5
TGTGCCAGCAGCCCAGGGTATTACGAGCAGTACTTC	CASSPGYYEQYF	12	.	.	TRBV5-6	TRBJ2-7
TGTGCCAGCAGTTACTTACCAACTAGCACAGATACGCAGTATTTT	CASSYLPTSTDTQYF	15	.	once	TRBV6-6	TRBJ2-3
TGTGCCAGCAGCCAAGTTAGCACAGGGGGGAATGAGCAGTTCTTC	CASSQVSTGGNEQFF	15	TRBD1	once	TRBV3-1/TRBV3-2	TRBJ2-1
TGCGCCAGCAGCTTATCGAGGGGGACTAATGAAAAACTGTTTTTT	CASSLSRGTNEKLFF	15	.	.	TRBV5-1	TRBJ1-4
TGTGCCAGCTCCGGGAGGTTGGATACGCAGTATTTT	CASSGRLDTQYF	12	TRBD2	.	TRBV18	TRBJ2-3
TGTGCCAGCAGTCCGGACAGGGGGGCCAACGTCCTGACTTTC	CASSPDRGANVLTF	14	TRBD1	.	TRBV27	TRBJ2-6
TGCGCCAGCAGCCCGGTTTCAGGACAGGTGGGCTTCGAGCAGTACTTC	CASSPVSGQVGFEQYF	16	TRBD1	.	TRBV5-1	TRBJ2-7
TGTGCCAGTAGTCCCCCGGGACTAGCGGGCAATGAGCAGTTCTTC	CASSPPGLAGNEQFF	15	TRBD2	few	TRBV19	TRBJ2-1
TGCAGCGTAATTGTCTCCTCTGGAAACACCATATATTTT	CSVIVSSGNTIYF	13	.	.	TRBV29-1	TRBJ1-3